The present entry profiles one TCR beta chain with its context. Clones were sequenced by immunoSEQ multiplex PCR, and TCRdb holds only the in-frame ones, with some missing. Of approximately 280,000 clones listed, approximately 86% were seen once; the top ten hold about 2.7%. The sample is drawn from a study of blood T cell repertoires in COVID-19. Background on the study: The origin of the acute and convalescent COVID-19 samples was the United States, Italy and Spain.

Grouping used clinical history reported by participants in a survey and questionnaire. Cohort 3 donors were reported recovered after two negative PCRs, clearance, or symptom resolution. The CDR3 loop spans 15 amino acids. V lost 7 bases and J lost 4; bases outside the gene matches: 11. Germline CDR1 SNHLY, CDR2 FYNNEI. The TCR sequence derives from a young woman who had recovered from COVID-19. Sequenced material: PBMCs or T cells enriched from blood (not recorded which). V gene TRBV2 combines with J gene TRBJ2-5, with 8 bases fitting TRBD1. The DNA of the CDR3 is TGTGCCAGCATTCCCAGGGGGCGAGTCGGAGAGACCCAGTACTTC. This sequence encodes CASIPRGRVGETQYF.